A single sample gave rise to the 26 T cell receptor beta chains below, sequenced in a study of CD8+CD57+ T cells in acquired aplastic anemia (dated by TCRdb to 2017 to 2018). Sequenced on an Illumina HiSeq 2000. Genomic DNA was used as template for profiling of TCR beta VDJ combinations and CDR3 sequences. TCRdb applied fastp at Q25 and MiXCR to the public reads, then kept only in-frame beta chains. Entries that share a CDR3 protein sequence are merged under the most common genes and DNA. The sample table records approximately 380,000 distinct CDR3 sequences; 55% to 75% of these occur just once. Jointly, the top ten make up 4% of the sample. Sequences were obtained from sorted CD4+, CD8+, or CD8+CD57+ T cells (not recorded which) from PBMCs. These receptors were taken from a human donor in good health, serving as a control.

Turning to this clonotype: The germline gene is not matched at one end of the junction; a read error may be the cause. CDR3 DNA: TGTGCCAGCAGCTTAGAGGCTAGCGGACAAGAGACCCAGTACGAACAGTACTTC. The encoded protein is CASSLEASGQETQYEQYF. The genes are TRBV7-2 and TRBJ2-7; 7 bases match TRBD2. The germline gives CDR1 SGHTA, CDR2 FQGNSA. The CDR3 consists of 18 residues.

The rearrangement uses TRBV7-2 and TRBJ2-3; 13 nucleotides align to TRBD2. The V segment lost 6 bases and the J segment 1 base; nucleotides outside the gene matches: 4. There are 16 residues in the CDR3. CDR1 SGHTA and CDR2 FQGNSA come from the germline V gene. CDR3 amino acids: CASSTGTSGGTDTQYF. For the CDR3, the DNA is TGTGCCAGCAGTACCGGGACTAGCGGGGGCACAGATACGCAGTATTTT.

J is TRBJ2-2 and V is TRBV5-8; D gene ambiguous. Trimming left V 9 bases short and J 4 bases short, with 19 bases between. The length of the CDR3 is 15 residues. In germline, CDR1 is SGHTS, CDR2 YDEGEE. CDR3 bases: TGTGCCACCACGCGGCGGAGAGGTATCACCGGGGAGCTGTTTTTT. It translates to CATTRRRGITGELFF.

CDR3 protein: CASSQGATLNTEAFF. DNA of the CDR3: TGTGCCAGCAGTCAGGGGGCGACCTTAAACACTGAAGCTTTCTTT. V and J are TRBV6-1 and TRBJ1-1; TRBD1 aligns across 8 bases. Germline-derived CDR1 and CDR2 are MNHNS and SASEGT. The length of the CDR3 is 15 residues. With V trimmed by 5 bases and J by 2 bases, 7 bases remained unmatched.

With regard to this clonotype: The conserved phenylalanine or tryptophan normally closing the CDR3 is absent here, so this likely arose from a read error. Because the CDR3's place on the DNA is in doubt, the DNA is left out and the CDR3 is given as listed by TCRdb. The CDR3 loop reads CASSPRLASNEQY. This sequence joins TRBV7-2 and TRBJ2-2; the listed D gene, TRBD2, was not tested against the DNA. CDR1 SGHTA and CDR2 FQGNSA come from the germline V gene. The CDR3 adds up to 13 amino acids, both ends counted.

Notes on this clonotype: The junction departs from the called germline gene at one end, perhaps through a read error. The chain employs TRBV24-1 and TRBJ1-5, with D perhaps matching TRBD1 (6 bases). Germline values: CDR1 KGHDR, CDR2 SFDVKD. The CDR3 has 13 residues. CDR3 DNA: TGTGCCACTCAGCAACAGGGTGCTTCAGCCCACCACTTT. This codes for CATQQQGASAHHF.

Turning to this clonotype: Given a much more abundant clone one base away, this may be a read error. This likely comes from a read error, as the CDR3 has no conserved phenylalanine or tryptophan at its end. This chain links TRBV3-1 with TRBJ2-5; 7 nucleotides match TRBD2. V trimming: 2 bases; J trimming: 0 bases; junction bases outside the gene matches: 12. The V gene's germline CDR1 is LGHDT and CDR2 YNNKEL (reference sequence). The CDR3 has 18 residues. CDR3 bases: TGTGCCAGCAGCCAAAGCGTAGGGCGGGGGAGATACCAAGAGACCCAGTACCTC. Translated, it gives CASSQSVGRGRYQETQYL.

J is TRBJ2-1 and V is TRBV15, with TRBD2 identical over 14 bases. This CDR3 is built from 16 residues. V lost 1 base, J lost 8 bases, and 4 bases stayed unmatched. Looked up from germline, CDR1 is LNHNV and CDR2 is YYDKDF (reference sequence). This CDR3 reads CATSRAGLAGVYEQFF. CDR3 in DNA: TGTGCCACCAGCAGAGCGGGACTAGCGGGAGTTTATGAGCAGTTCTTC.

The chain joins TRBV9 to TRBJ2-1; the match to TRBD2 covers 9 bases. V shed 2 bases and J 7 bases; nucleotides not matched to a gene: 7. Germline values: CDR1 SGDLS, CDR2 YYNGEE. The CDR3 has 15 amino acids. CDR3 sequence reads: CASSVLAGAVNEQFF. CDR3 sequence (DNA): TGTGCCAGCAGCGTTTTAGCGGGAGCCGTGAATGAGCAGTTCTTC.

This clonotype occurred many times. The chain recombines TRBV6-1 with TRBJ2-7; the D gene is possibly TRBD2 (6 bases). Germline V CDR1 and CDR2: MNHNS, SASEGT. The CDR3 runs to 16 residues. With 4 bases removed from V and 1 base from J, the gap between germline ends came to 17 bases. The CDR3 protein is CASSVSTVGGSYEQYF. The CDR3 region has the DNA TGTGCCAGCAGTGTCTCGACTGTGGGGGGTTCCTACGAGCAGTACTTC.

Comment on this clonotype: Without the conserved terminal phenylalanine or tryptophan, this CDR3 likely stems from a read error. The V gene is TRBV10-2, the J gene TRBJ2-6; 7 bases line up with TRBD1. The CDR3 totals 18 residues. The trim removed 6 bases at V and 0 bases at J, leaving 11 bases unmatched. Germline V CDR1 and CDR2: WSHSY, SAAADI. The CDR3 DNA is TGCGCCAGCAGCCAAGAGCCAGGGGGTGGCTCTGGGGCCAACGTCCTGACTAGA. Translated: CASSQEPGGGSGANVLTR.

Remarks on this clonotype: One end of the junction fails to match germline, which may point to a read error. The CDR3: CASCNEGAYTGALFF. CDR3 sequence (DNA): TGTGCCAGCTGCAACGAGGGGGCGTACACCGGGGCGCTGTTTTTT. This sequence joins TRBV7-9 and TRBJ2-2; 7 bases are shared with TRBD1. The germline V gene encodes CDR1 SEHNR and CDR2 FQNEAQ (reference sequence). The CDR3 runs 15 residues.

Details on this clonotype: The conserved phenylalanine or tryptophan is not found at the CDR3 terminus, so this likely reflects a read error. The DNA is omitted, as the CDR3 cannot be located on it reliably, and the CDR3 follows TCRdb's listing. This chain links TRBV10-3 with TRBJ1-1; the table assigns TRBD1, which was not confirmed against the DNA. Germline CDR1 ENHRY, CDR2 SYGVKD. The CDR3 has 16 residues if both end residues are counted. The CDR3 protein is CAISADRARGNYTFFS.

This chain links TRBV20-1 with TRBJ1-2; no clear D. CDR3 length: 13 residues. The germline V and J ends were trimmed by 0 bases and 9 bases, with 14 bases remaining between them. Per germline, CDR1 DFQATT and CDR2 SNEGSKA (reference sequence). The CDR3 reads CSARDQGTRSYTF. CDR3 DNA: TGCAGTGCTAGAGATCAAGGCACACGCAGCTACACCTTC.

This clonotype showed up just once. V usage is TRBV20-1 and J usage is TRBJ1-2; D is ambiguous. The CDR3 extends over 14 amino acids. Germline CDR1 and CDR2: DFQATT and SNEGSKA (reference sequence). For the CDR3, the DNA is TGCAGCGCTGGGATTCGACCGGTTAACTATGGCTACACCTTC. Translated: CSAGIRPVNYGYTF.

This clonotype has at least ten counts. As DNA, the CDR3 is TGTGCCAGCAGCTTAACCCCTCGGACAGCCGCCATGAACACTGAAGCTTTCTTT. This translates into CASSLTPRTAAMNTEAFF. The chain has TRBV7-8 and TRBJ1-1, with D maybe TRBD1 (6 bases). The CDR3 consists of 18 residues. Per the germline V gene, CDR1 is SGHVS and CDR2 is FQNEAQ. V was pared by 2 bases and J by 0 bases, with 19 bases between.

V is TRBV7-2 and J is TRBJ2-6; 9 nucleotides align to TRBD2. Germline CDR1 is SGHTA and CDR2 is FQGNSA. J lost 2 bases, V lost 5 bases, and 28 bases had no gene match. The CDR3 sequence is 24 residues long. The CDR3 sequence: CASSIYSGSVGGTGGIAGANVLTF. CDR3 nucleotide sequence: TGTGCCAGCAGCATATATAGCGGGAGCGTTGGTGGGACCGGGGGTATTGCTGGGGCCAACGTCCTGACTTTC.

Ten or more counts support this clonotype. The chain uses TRBV5-1 and TRBJ1-2, with a tentative D call TRBD1 (6 bases). CDR1 and CDR2 from the germline V gene are SGHRS and YFSETQ. V was trimmed by 5 bases and J by 4 bases, leaving 18 bases between them. There are 15 residues in the CDR3. CDR3 amino acids: CASRFGTSIFYGYTF. The CDR3 DNA reads as TGCGCCAGCAGATTTGGGACATCGATATTCTATGGCTACACCTTC.

This chain uses TRBV7-2 with TRBJ2-1; D gene ambiguous. Trimming took 1 base from V and 12 from J, leaving 22 bases between them. The germline CDR1 and CDR2 sequences are SGHTA and FQGNSA. This CDR3 region has 16 residues. The CDR3 region is CASSLGISPNQDGQFF. In DNA, the CDR3 is TGTGCCAGCAGCTTAGGAATTAGCCCCAACCAGGATGGGCAGTTCTTC.

This clonotype was observed a few times. A read error may be the cause here, since a much bigger clone is one base away. The chain carries TRBV6-1 and TRBJ1-1, with D maybe TRBD1 (5 bases). Germline V gene data show CDR1 as MNHNS and CDR2 as SASEGT. The CDR3 runs to 11 residues. The CDR3 bases are TGTGCCATCAGTGGGGACGGCGAAGCTTTCTTT. Translation gives CAISGDGEAFF.

This clonotype was counted ten times or more. This chain links TRBV19 with TRBJ2-1; D unclear. CDR1 and CDR2 from the germline V gene are LNHDA and SQIVND (reference sequence). Trimming took 6 bases from V and 4 from J, leaving 13 bases between them. This CDR3 spans 14 amino acids. CDR3 residues: CASSGPLSYNEQFF. The DNA of the CDR3 is TGTGCCAGTAGCGGACCCTTGTCGTACAATGAGCAGTTCTTC.

This clonotype showed up just a few times. V and J are TRBV3-1 and TRBJ1-1; D not resolved. V was shortened by 1 base and J by 4 bases, with 10 bases between the two germline ends. Germline CDR1 is LGHDT and CDR2 is YNNKEL (reference sequence). CDR3 size: 14 residues. The CDR3 bases are TGTGCCAGCAGCCAAGGCTCCAGGAGCACTGAAGCTTTCTTT. It encodes CASSQGSRSTEAFF.

The rearrangement joins TRBV19 to TRBJ1-3; tentative D call: TRBD1 (6 bases). Germline CDR1 and CDR2: LNHDA and SQIVND (reference sequence). CDR3 length equals 16 residues. With 8 bases removed from V and 16 bases from J, the gap between germline ends came to 33 bases. The CDR3 sequence is CASGGGVTGGSNHLYF. Written as DNA, the CDR3 is TGTGCCAGTGGGGGAGGGGTGACAGGTGGTAGCAATCACCTCTATTTT.

This clonotype occurred a few times. The V gene is TRBV2, the J gene TRBJ1-6; D ambiguous. V dropped 8 bases and J dropped 11 bases, with 7 bases sitting between them. CDR3 length: 10 amino acids. Germline V gene data show CDR1 as SNHLY and CDR2 as FYNNEI. The CDR3 sequence is CASLKPPLHF. In DNA, the CDR3 is TGTGCCAGCTTAAAACCACCCCTCCACTTT.

Ten or more counts support this clonotype. The J gene is TRBJ2-1, the V gene TRBV20-1; D may be TRBD1 or TRBD2 (7 bases each). Trimming left V 0 bases short and J 0 bases short, with 12 bases between. CDR3 length equals 16 residues. The V gene's germline CDR1 is DFQATT and CDR2 SNEGSKA (reference sequence). DNA for the CDR3: TGCAGTGCTAGAGATCAGGGGGGGAGCTCCTACAATGAGCAGTTCTTC. Protein: CSARDQGGSSYNEQFF.

This clonotype was recorded only once. Sequence at one end of the junction differs from germline and may be a read error. The genes are TRBV7-3 and TRBJ2-7; 7 bases line up with TRBD2. The CDR3 sequence is 15 residues long. Germline V gives CDR1 SGHTA, CDR2 FQGTGA. The CDR3 coding sequence is TGTGCTAGCAGCCCCCTTAGGCGGGGGAGCTACGAGCAGTACTTC. Its translation: CASSPLRRGSYEQYF. Variable domain in full (rest from reference TRBV7-3 and TRBJ2-7): GAGVSQTPSNKVTEKGKYVELRCDPISGHTALYWYRQSLGQGPEFLIYFQGTGAADDSGLPNDRFFAVRPEGSVSTLKIQRTERGDSAVYLCASSPLRRGSYEQYFGPGTRLTVT.